Each of the 30 T cell receptor beta chains below was sequenced from the same sample in a study of cytomegalovirus exposure and HLA in healthy donors. The study ran its PCR with 60 Vbeta and 13 Jbeta primers. Sequenced by immunoSEQ multiplex PCR; TCRdb stores in-frame clones only, minus some. The sample holds 100,000 or so clones; 76% are singletons and the top ten take about 4.3%. The sample comprised PBMCs. All receptors derive from a man in his forties or fifties in good health and CMV-seronegative.

The chain employs TRBV19 and TRBJ1-5; D is perhaps TRBD1 (5 bases). V lost 9 bases and J lost 3, with 9 bases in between. There are 12 residues in the CDR3. Germline V gene lookup returns CDR1 LNHDA and CDR2 SQIVND (reference sequence). CDR3 coding DNA: TGTGCCAGCAGACAGTCCAATCAGCCCCAGCATTTT. Protein product: CASRQSNQPQHF.

This chain uses TRBV6-5 with TRBJ2-7, with 10 bases fitting TRBD1. Germline CDR1 MNHEY, CDR2 SVGAGI. J gave up 5 bases and V 5 bases, and 9 bases lay outside the gene matches. The CDR3 has 15 amino acids. The CDR3 DNA reads as TGTGCCAGCAGTCCGCGACAGGGGGCTTACCACGAGCAGTACTTC. It translates to CASSPRQGAYHEQYF.

The chain couples TRBV11-2 to TRBJ1-2; D unresolved. The length of the CDR3 is 12 residues. Germline assignment: CDR1 SGHAT and CDR2 FQNNGV. Trimming stripped 1 base from V and 8 bases from J, with 8 bases between. The CDR3 DNA reads as TGTGCCAGCAGCTTAGTCCAGGAAGGCTACACCTTC. Its translation is CASSLVQEGYTF.

V gene TRBV7-2 combines with J gene TRBJ2-5; D might be TRBD2 (7 bases). Per the germline V gene, CDR1 is SGHTA and CDR2 is FQGNSA. The CDR3 consists of 16 residues. The germline V and J ends were trimmed by 2 bases and 1 base, with 14 bases remaining between them. The CDR3 spells CASSLRGGASQETQYF. The CDR3 nucleotides read TGTGCCAGCAGCTTAAGGGGGGGGGCTAGCCAAGAGACCCAGTACTTC.

The J gene is TRBJ2-2, the V gene TRBV5-4; TRBD2 agrees at 7 bases. This CDR3 has 16 residues. Germline CDR1 SGHNT, CDR2 YYREEE (reference sequence). V shed 4 bases, J shed 1 base, and the junction held 7 bases outside the gene matches. The CDR3 DNA sequence: TGTGCCAGCAGCCCGTGGGGCGGGGGGAACACCGGGGAGCTGTTTTTT. This encodes CASSPWGGGNTGELFF.

This clone was recorded only once. This chain uses TRBV7-2 with TRBJ1-4, with D hard to call. Germline V lookup: CDR1 SGHTA, CDR2 FQGNSA. V was clipped by 6 bases and J by 8 bases, with 19 bases between them. The CDR3 has 15 residues. This CDR3 is CASSTRVGEREKLFF. CDR3 nucleotides: TGTGCCAGCAGTACTCGGGTGGGAGAGAGAGAAAAACTGTTTTTT.

The genes are TRBV7-8 and TRBJ2-7, with TRBD2 identical over 8 bases. The last part of the DNA fits TRBJ2-5 better; the J call may be wrong. The length of the CDR3 is 16 residues. Germline values: CDR1 SGHVS, CDR2 FQNEAQ. The CDR3 DNA reads as TGTGCCAGCAGCTTACTGGCGGGGGGAGATAGAGAGACCCAGTACTTC. Translation gives CASSLLAGGDRETQYF.

The V call is TRBV7-3, the J call TRBJ2-2, with 10 nucleotides matching TRBD1. Trimming cost V 6 bases and J 3 bases; bases outside gene matches: 7. The CDR3 has 16 residues. Germline CDR1 is SGHTA and CDR2 is FQGTGA. The CDR3 sequence: CASRETGGAYTGELFF. CDR3 DNA sequence: TGTGCCAGCAGGGAGACAGGGGGCGCGTACACCGGGGAGCTGTTTTTT.

V is TRBV7-9 and J is TRBJ1-1; D may be TRBD1 (5 bases). With 0 bases removed from V and 5 bases from J, the gap between germline ends came to 13 bases. The CDR3 contains 15 residues. Germline V CDR1 and CDR2: SEHNR, FQNEAQ (reference sequence). This chain's CDR3 is CASSLAVGEGTEAFF. CDR3 coding DNA: TGTGCCAGCAGCTTAGCGGTCGGGGAGGGGACTGAAGCTTTCTTT.

The chain joins TRBV10-3 to TRBJ1-2, with 10 nucleotides matching TRBD1. The CDR3 contains 15 residues. V lost 7 bases to trimming and J lost 3 bases; unmatched junction nucleotides: 8. Germline-derived CDR1 and CDR2 are ENHRY and SYGVKD. The CDR3 region has the DNA TGTGCCATCAAGCAAGGGACAGGGGCAGACTATGGCTACACCTTC. Translating it yields CAIKQGTGADYGYTF.

V gene TRBV5-8 combines with J gene TRBJ1-5, with 7 bases lining up with TRBD1. The length of the CDR3 is 15 residues. CDR1 is SGHTS, CDR2 YDEGEE, per germline. V lost 4 bases to trimming and J lost 1 base; unmatched junction nucleotides: 5. CDR3 sequence (DNA): TGTGCCAGCAGCCCCGGGACAGAGAGCAATCAGCCCCAGCATTTT. This encodes CASSPGTESNQPQHF.

This clone was counted between two and nine times. The CDR3, as DNA: TGTGCCAGCAGCTTAGAATTGCGGGGGACAGATACGCAGTATTTT. Encoded protein: CASSLELRGTDTQYF. The chain carries TRBV7-6 and TRBJ2-3, with 7 bases matching TRBD2. This CDR3 has 15 amino acids. The germline CDR1 and CDR2 sequences are SGHVS and FNYEAQ. V lost 1 base, J lost 3 bases, and 4 bases stayed unmatched.

This clone has a handful of counts. The chain is built from TRBV4-1 and TRBJ2-3; D might be TRBD2 (5 bases). Trimming left V 7 bases short and J 0 bases short, with 11 bases between. This CDR3 spans 14 amino acids. The germline CDR1 and CDR2 sequences are MGHRA and YSYEKL. The DNA of the CDR3 is TGCGCCAGCAAGGAGGTGCCTAGCACAGATACGCAGTATTTT. It encodes CASKEVPSTDTQYF.

The gene calls are TRBV7-2 and TRBJ1-6, with 9 bases that match TRBD1. This CDR3 spans 15 amino acids. V lost 5 bases, J lost 7 bases, and 6 bases stayed unmatched. Germline loops: CDR1 SGHTA, CDR2 FQGNSA. CDR3 nucleotide sequence: TGTGCCAGCAGCCCGGACAGGGGTATCAATTCACCCCTCCACTTT. Residues: CASSPDRGINSPLHF.

J is TRBJ2-6 and V is TRBV28; TRBD2 is a possible D gene (5 bases). This CDR3 spans 15 amino acids. Germline V gene lookup returns CDR1 MDHEN and CDR2 SYDVKM. The V gene lost 2 bases and the J gene lost 1 base, with 6 bases spanning the gap. As DNA, the CDR3 is TGTGCCAGCAGTTTAAGCGGATCTGGGGCCAACGTCCTGACTTTC. It specifies CASSLSGSGANVLTF.

The chain is built from TRBV19 and TRBJ1-1; D gene ambiguous. V was cut by 3 bases and J by 4 bases, with 12 bases left in between. This CDR3 spans 14 amino acids. CDR1 and CDR2 (germline): LNHDA, SQIVND (reference sequence). The CDR3 bases are TGTGCCAGTAGTATTGGAGGGCGGTCCACTGAAGCTTTCTTT. It is translated as CASSIGGRSTEAFF.

The chain employs TRBV11-2 and TRBJ2-4; the match to TRBD1 covers 12 bases. The CDR3 runs to 18 residues. The junction had 11 bases not matched to a gene; V was cut back by 5 bases and J by 3 bases. Germline CDR1 and CDR2: SGHAT and FQNNGV. CDR3 nucleotides: TGTGCCAGCAGCCCTCGGGACAGGGGGCTCTCAGTCAAAAACATTCAGTACTTC. Translated, it gives CASSPRDRGLSVKNIQYF.

The chain couples TRBV6-1 to TRBJ1-5; 10 bases line up with TRBD1. V shed 4 bases and J 7 bases; nucleotides not matched to a gene: 4. CDR3 length: 14 amino acids. Per the germline V gene, CDR1 is MNHNS and CDR2 is SASEGT. The CDR3 DNA follows: TGTGCCAGCAGTGCTAGACAGGGGGCGCAGCCCCAGCATTTT. Amino acid sequence: CASSARQGAQPQHF.

V and J are TRBV7-2 and TRBJ1-2, with unresolved D. Germline CDR1 and CDR2: SGHTA and FQGNSA. The CDR3 runs to 12 residues. V lost 2 bases and J 6 bases, leaving 7 bases between the germline ends. CDR3 in amino acids: CASSLLGDGYTF. The CDR3, as DNA: TGTGCCAGCAGCTTACTCGGGGATGGCTACACCTTC.

The CDR3 sequence is CASSLKGYEQYV. CDR3 nucleotide sequence: TGTGCCAGCAGCTTGAAGGGGTACGAGCAGTACGTC. The chain recombines TRBV5-6 with TRBJ2-7, with a tentative D call TRBD1 (5 bases). CDR3 size: 12 residues. Germline V gene sequence: CDR1 SGHDT, CDR2 YYEEEE. The V end was cut by 1 base, the J end by 4 bases, with 6 bases between.

CDR3: CASSESGYNQPQHF. CDR3 sequence (DNA): TGTGCCAGCAGTGAGTCAGGTTACAATCAGCCCCAGCATTTT. V is TRBV2 and J is TRBJ1-5; no firm D call. Trimming pared 3 bases from V and 3 bases from J, leaving 9 bases between. The germline V gene has CDR1 SNHLY and CDR2 FYNNEI. The CDR3 contains 14 residues.

In regard to this clone: A junction end diverges from the germline sequence, so it may reflect a read error. In the same sample, other DNA sequences code for this CDR3. This sequence joins TRBV4-1 and TRBJ1-6; a weak D match, TRBD1 (5 bases). Per germline, CDR1 MGHRA and CDR2 YSYEKL. This CDR3 has 17 amino acids. CDR3 nucleotide sequence: TGCGCCAGCAGCCAAGTTAATACAGGAAACTCTAATTCCCCCCTCCACTTT. It yields the protein CASSQVNTGNSNSPLHF.

Only one count was recorded for this clone. V and J are TRBV7-2 and TRBJ1-2; 7 positions agree with TRBD1. This CDR3 is built from 15 residues. Germline V gives CDR1 SGHTA, CDR2 FQGNSA. V shed 5 bases and J 4 bases; nucleotides not matched to a gene: 10. CDR3 DNA: TGTGCCAGCAGCAGAGGCGACGGGACAGTCTATGGCTACACCTTC. As protein: CASSRGDGTVYGYTF.

The chain is built from TRBV5-4 and TRBJ2-1; 10 nucleotides agree with TRBD2. The germline V gene has CDR1 SGHNT and CDR2 YYREEE (reference sequence). CDR3 length: 17 amino acids. Germline trimming cut 2 bases from V and 4 bases from J; bases unmatched to any gene: 9. As DNA, the CDR3 is TGTGCCAGCAGCTTAAGTTCACGGACTAGCGGATACAATGAGCAGTTCTTC. It is translated as CASSLSSRTSGYNEQFF.

This clone was observed a handful of times. This chain links TRBV27 with TRBJ2-7, with D maybe TRBD1 (5 bases). The V gene lost 4 bases and the J gene lost 2 bases, with 9 bases spanning the gap. This CDR3 is built from 13 residues. Germline V gives CDR1 MNHEY, CDR2 SMNVEV (reference sequence). The CDR3 spells CASSSRDTYEQYF. Written as DNA, the CDR3 is TGTGCCAGCAGTTCCAGGGATACCTACGAGCAGTACTTC.

This clone was found a few times. This rearrangement joins TRBV18 to TRBJ1-6; 7 bases fit TRBD1. Germline assignment: CDR1 KGHSH and CDR2 LQKENI. J gave up 13 bases and V 3 bases, and 12 bases lay outside the gene matches. CDR3 size: 15 residues. CDR3 DNA: TGTGCCAGCTCACCGGGGTCCGATGACAGGGCCCCCCTCCACTTT. Protein sequence: CASSPGSDDRAPLHF.

The chain is built from TRBV5-1 and TRBJ2-5; D ambiguous. Germline assignment: CDR1 SGHRS and CDR2 YFSETQ. Trimming removed 1 base at V and 5 bases at J, with 12 bases between. The CDR3 sequence is 14 residues long. The CDR3 coding sequence is TGCGCCAGCAGCTTGAATTGGGTGGAGGAGACCCAGTACTTC. Amino acids: CASSLNWVEETQYF.

The chain carries TRBV7-2 and TRBJ1-2, with TRBD1 matching over 7 bases. CDR1 and CDR2 from the germline V gene are SGHTA and FQGNSA. The CDR3 covers 15 residues. The trim removed 1 base at V and 8 bases at J, leaving 10 bases unmatched. The CDR3 reads CASSLENRGQGGYTF. Written as DNA, the CDR3 is TGTGCCAGCAGCTTAGAAAATAGGGGGCAGGGAGGCTACACCTTC.

The table lists this clone with a few counts. This chain links TRBV27 with TRBJ1-2; D is possibly TRBD1 (5 bases). This CDR3 has 13 amino acids. Germline CDR1 and CDR2: MNHEY and SMNVEV (reference sequence). V was trimmed by 5 bases and J by 3 bases, leaving 10 bases between them. CDR3 DNA: TGTGCCAGCAGTCCACAGGTCCACTATGGCTACACCTTC. This encodes CASSPQVHYGYTF.

CDR3 protein: CSAMTSGGARETQYF. DNA of the CDR3: TGCAGCGCAATGACTAGCGGGGGGGCCAGGGAGACCCAGTACTTC. This rearrangement joins TRBV29-1 to TRBJ2-5; 14 bases are shared with TRBD2. Germline V gene lookup returns CDR1 SQVTM and CDR2 ANQGSEA. The CDR3 has 15 residues. With V trimmed by 7 bases and J by 5 bases, 9 bases remained unmatched.